This is a list of T cell receptor beta chains from one sample in a study of blood T cell repertoires in COVID-19. Repertoires were generated with immunoSEQ multiplex PCR, while TCRdb's copy carries only in-frame clones and drops some. Among 130,000 to 150,000 clones, 65% to 80% were seen once, and the ten largest hold roughly 3.5%. The source material was peripheral blood. The origin of the receptors is a man in his fifties or sixties with acute or convalescent COVID-19. Each CDR3 is given without its conserved first and last residue. The size of a clone is reported for some rows only, either as once, few or many, or as a class for expanded clones.

clone_size v_call cdr3_aa
- TRBV7-9 ASSLLGANYGYT
- TRBV19 ASSIARDQPQH
few TRBV6-2/TRBV6-3 ASSGTAGYT
- TRBV30 AWSVLQDTQY
- TRBV7-9 ASSPKREANTGELF
- TRBV4-1 ASSPGPQGKNSPLH
- TRBV21-1 ASSKEERCLDTQY
- TRBV7-8 ASSPGETQY
- TRBV7-9 ASSSGVTTGELF
- TRBV7-2 ASSLDPGSSYEQY
- TRBV5-1 ASGVRDRDNEQF
- TRBV24-1 ATSDSGTGGDGYT
- TRBV27 ASSSPGTSGRALEQF
- TRBV9 ASSVAATNEKLF
- TRBV11-2 ASSPPDRAGNTIY
- TRBV3-1/TRBV3-2 ASSQEGRQETQY
- TRBV28 ASRTDIYGYT
- TRBV7-2 ASSLGASGTVYEQY
- TRBV11-2 ASSLLDRTIY
- TRBV29-1 SVSGNTNTGELF
- TRBV28 ASTSVGNQPQH
- TRBV5-1 ASSLGGRGPYEQY
- TRBV28 ASSLTGLGNTEAF
- TRBV3-1/TRBV3-2 ASSSGRTQY
- TRBV7-2 ASSRDRNTEAF
- TRBV2 ASGALYEQY
- TRBV7-6 ASSDQRWRVNEKLF
- TRBV11-2 ASSLDPGQSATNEKLF
- TRBV5-6 ASSFGQGIATNEKLF
- TRBV28 ATGSGKSTTNEKLF
- TRBV10-3 AIREGAGGAYNEQF
- TRBV28 ASSITGGPNEKLF
many TRBV7-9 ASSFEGALGYGYT
- TRBV19 ASRLRGRYGYT
- TRBV10-3 AISEGVSNQPQH
- TRBV30 AWAGGRPDSPLH